This T cell receptor (beta chain) was captured by sequencing in a study of blood T cell repertoires in COVID-19. V was shortened by 3 bases and J by 0 bases, with 18 bases between the two germline ends. This CDR3 spans 17 amino acids. The germline V gene encodes CDR1 MNHNS and CDR2 SASEGT. Produced via immunoSEQ multiplex PCR; TCRdb's table is partial and in-frame only. The sample records 140,000 to 150,000 clones, around 91% being singletons. A Seattle source enrolled patients during active infection and followed them longitudinally. This sequence joins TRBV6-1 and TRBJ2-7; D is undetermined. This TCR was recovered from a man younger than 35 with COVID-19, enrolled during active disease. The sequenced material came from peripheral blood. The CDR3 DNA sequence: TGTGCCAGCAGTGACGCCGCCCTGATCCCTAGCTCCTACGAGCAGTACTTC. Residues: CASSDAALIPSSYEQYF.